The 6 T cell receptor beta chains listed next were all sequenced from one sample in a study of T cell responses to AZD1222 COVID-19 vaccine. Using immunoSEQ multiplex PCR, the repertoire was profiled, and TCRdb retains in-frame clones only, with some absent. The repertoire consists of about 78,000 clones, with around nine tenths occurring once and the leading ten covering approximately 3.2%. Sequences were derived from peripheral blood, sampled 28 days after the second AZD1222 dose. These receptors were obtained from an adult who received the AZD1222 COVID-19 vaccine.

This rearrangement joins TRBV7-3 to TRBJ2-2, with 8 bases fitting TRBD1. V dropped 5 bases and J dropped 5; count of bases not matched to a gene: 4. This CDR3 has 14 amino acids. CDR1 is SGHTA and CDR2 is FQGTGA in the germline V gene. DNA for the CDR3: TGTGCCAGCAGCATGGACAGGGTTACCGGGGAGCTGTTTTTT. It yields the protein CASSMDRVTGELFF. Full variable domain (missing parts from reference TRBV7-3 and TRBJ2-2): GAGVSQTPSNKVTEKGKYVELRCDPISGHTALYWYRQSLGQGPEFLIYFQGTGAADDSGLPNDRFFAVRPEGSVSTLKIQRTERGDSAVYLCASSMDRVTGELFFGEGSRLTVL.

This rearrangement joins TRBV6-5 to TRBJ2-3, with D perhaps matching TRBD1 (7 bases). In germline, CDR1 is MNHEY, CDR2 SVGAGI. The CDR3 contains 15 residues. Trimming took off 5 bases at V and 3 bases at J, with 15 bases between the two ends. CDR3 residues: CASSTRQGGTDTQYF. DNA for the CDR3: TGTGCCAGCAGTACCCGACAGGGAGGTACAGATACGCAGTATTTT.

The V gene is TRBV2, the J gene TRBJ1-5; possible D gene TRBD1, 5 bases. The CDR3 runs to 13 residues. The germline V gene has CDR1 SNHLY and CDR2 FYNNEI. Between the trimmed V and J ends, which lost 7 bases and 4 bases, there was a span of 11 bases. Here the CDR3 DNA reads TGTGCCAGCACCGGGGACGGTAATCAGCCCCAGCATTTT. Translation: CASTGDGNQPQHF.

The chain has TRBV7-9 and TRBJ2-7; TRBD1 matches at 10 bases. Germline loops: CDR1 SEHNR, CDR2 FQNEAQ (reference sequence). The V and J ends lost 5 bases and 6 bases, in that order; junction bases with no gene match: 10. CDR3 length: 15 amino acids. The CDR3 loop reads CASSGAGTGAVEQYF. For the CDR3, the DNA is TGTGCCAGCAGCGGGGCCGGGACAGGGGCGGTCGAGCAGTACTTC. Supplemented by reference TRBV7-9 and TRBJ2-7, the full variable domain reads DTGVSQNPRHKITKRGQNVTFRCDPISEHNRLYWYRQTLGQGPEFLTYFQNEAQLEKSRLLSDRFSAERPKGSFSTLEIQRTEQGDSAMYLCASSGAGTGAVEQYFGPGTRLTVT.

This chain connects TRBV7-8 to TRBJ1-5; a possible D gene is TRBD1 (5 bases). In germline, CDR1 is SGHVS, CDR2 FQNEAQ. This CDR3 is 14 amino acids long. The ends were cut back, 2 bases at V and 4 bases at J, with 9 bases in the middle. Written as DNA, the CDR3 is TGTGCCAGCAGCTTATCGGCAGGGAATCAGCCCCAGCATTTT. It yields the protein CASSLSAGNQPQHF.

This CDR3 is CASSRPGQGSTNEKLFF. CDR3 nucleotides: TGTGCCAGCAGCAGACCGGGACAGGGGTCGACTAATGAAAAACTGTTTTTT. The chain couples TRBV7-8 to TRBJ1-4; TRBD1 agrees at 10 bases. CDR1 SGHVS and CDR2 FQNEAQ come from the germline V gene. The CDR3 length is 17 residues. V was pared by 5 bases and J by 2 bases, with 8 bases of the junction left unmatched.